Reported below is one T cell receptor (beta chain). Its antigen is unknown. TCRdb keeps only in-frame clones here, not all; method: immunoSEQ multiplex PCR. Here the sample spans roughly 43,000 clones, around nine tenths being singletons. V shed 5 bases, J shed 5 bases, and the junction held 14 bases outside the gene matches. Per the germline V gene, CDR1 is SGHTA and CDR2 is FQGNSA. The CDR3 consists of 16 residues. These data are taken from a study of OX40 agonist ivuxolimab in advanced cancers. Background on the study: Three dose-escalation patients had partial responses: one with hepatocellular carcinoma and two with cutaneous melanoma. Study-wide results and caveats: By week 6 at 0.1 to 3.0 mg/kg, blood CD4+ and CD8+ T cells had expanded clonally.

Sequenced here: CD4+ or CD8+ T cells sorted from blood, sampled in a trial of the OX40 agonist ivuxolimab. This clonotype was obtained from an adult with an advanced solid tumor such as melanoma, head and neck, liver or kidney cancer. The chain is built from TRBV7-2 and TRBJ2-5, with 7 bases fitting TRBD1. The CDR3 coding sequence is TGTGCCAGCAGCCCCGACCTCACAGGGGTCGGGGAGACCCAGTACTTC. This codes for CASSPDLTGVGETQYF.